What follows are 25 T cell receptor beta chains derived from one specimen sequenced in a study of long-term antiretroviral therapy in people with HIV. Version v3.0 of the immunoSEQ assay ran at survey level. This table comes from immunoSEQ multiplex PCR, and its TCRdb copy is limited to in-frame clones, with some not included. The repertoire holds around 39,000 clones, with roughly four fifths as singletons. Sequencing was performed on unsorted PBMCs, taken 1 year after starting antiretroviral therapy. Receptor source: a young man with HIV.

This clone has a handful of counts. The J gene is TRBJ1-4, the V gene TRBV7-9; D might be TRBD1 (6 bases). The CDR3 spans 17 residues. CDR1 SEHNR and CDR2 FQNEAQ come from the germline V gene (reference sequence). The germline V and J ends were trimmed by 5 bases and 7 bases, with 23 bases remaining between them. CDR3 sequence: CASSRPGHLLRGEKLFF. The CDR3 DNA is TGTGCCAGCAGCCGACCGGGACACCTGCTCCGGGGTGAAAAACTGTTTTTT.

This rearrangement joins TRBV9 to TRBJ2-2, with D maybe TRBD1 (5 bases). The CDR3 is made up of 13 amino acids. V dropped 4 bases and J dropped 5 bases, with 9 bases sitting between them. CDR1 and CDR2 from the germline V gene are SGDLS and YYNGEE. This CDR3 is CASSQAGTGELFF. CDR3 in DNA: TGTGCCAGCAGCCAGGCAGGGACCGGGGAGCTGTTTTTT.

The rearrangement links TRBV5-6 to TRBJ2-3, with D perhaps TRBD1 or TRBD2 (5 bases each). The CDR3 has 14 residues. V shed 0 bases and J shed 6 bases, with 11 bases lying between them. Germline assignment: CDR1 SGHDT and CDR2 YYEEEE. The CDR3 coding sequence is TGTGCCAGCAGCTTGGAAGCACGGGGCGATACGCAGTATTTT. It codes for CASSLEARGDTQYF. The full variable domain, in which reference TRBV5-6 and TRBJ2-3 provide the parts outside the CDR3, is DAGVTQSPTHLIKTRGQQVTLRCSPKSGHDTVSWYQQALGQGPQFIFQYYEEEERQRGNFPDRFSGHQFPNYSSELNVNALLLGDSALYLCASSLEARGDTQYFGPGTRLTVL.

The rearrangement uses TRBV5-5 and TRBJ2-7, with D perhaps TRBD2 (5 bases). This CDR3 region has 13 residues. Germline V lookup: CDR1 SGHKS, CDR2 YYEKEE (reference sequence). Trimming left V 0 bases short and J 4 bases short, with 8 bases between. The CDR3 bases are TGTGCCAGCAGCTTGGGGTCGGGGTACGAGCAGTACTTC. Translation: CASSLGSGYEQYF.

This chain uses TRBV10-3 with TRBJ1-2; weak D call: TRBD1 (5 bases). CDR3 length: 13 residues. The germline CDR1 and CDR2 sequences are ENHRY and SYGVKD. V was cut by 11 bases and J by 4 bases, with 17 bases left in between. CDR3: CAVPGPKSYGYTF. In DNA form, the CDR3 reads TGTGCCGTACCAGGGCCAAAGTCCTATGGCTACACCTTC.

The V and J genes are TRBV7-2 and TRBJ2-4, with 7 nucleotides matching TRBD1. CDR1 SGHTA and CDR2 FQGNSA come from the germline V gene. This CDR3 spans 13 amino acids. V trimming: 5 bases; J trimming: 8 bases; junction bases outside the gene matches: 6. The CDR3 sequence is CASSLRQGDIQYF. CDR3 sequence (DNA): TGTGCCAGCAGCCTCCGTCAGGGGGACATTCAGTACTTC.

V is TRBV11-2 and J is TRBJ2-7; D is unresolved. V was pared by 1 base and J by 3 bases, with 10 bases between. The CDR3 is made up of 14 amino acids. CDR1 is SGHAT and CDR2 is FQNNGV in the germline V gene. The CDR3 DNA sequence: TGTGCCAGCAGCTTAGCGGCAGGAAACTACGAGCAGTACTTC. The encoded protein is CASSLAAGNYEQYF.

The V gene is TRBV5-1, the J gene TRBJ1-3; 8 bases are shared with TRBD1. Germline CDR1 and CDR2: SGHRS and YFSETQ. The trim removed 2 bases at V and 5 bases at J, leaving 6 bases unmatched. This CDR3 is 15 amino acids long. CDR3 sequence (DNA): TGCGCCAGCAGCTTACCGACAGGGGACCGAAACACCATATATTTT. It codes for CASSLPTGDRNTIYF.

The chain employs TRBV7-8 and TRBJ2-5, with D perhaps being TRBD1 or TRBD2 (5 bases each). The germline V gene encodes CDR1 SGHVS and CDR2 FQNEAQ. There are 15 residues in the CDR3. With 4 bases removed from V and 1 base from J, the gap between germline ends came to 13 bases. The CDR3 reads CASSSGWGSQETQYF. The CDR3 nucleotides read TGTGCCAGCAGCTCCGGTTGGGGGAGCCAAGAGACCCAGTACTTC.

The V call is TRBV29-1, the J call TRBJ2-1, with 9 bases fitting TRBD2. After removal of 3 bases from V and 6 bases from J, the junction contained 3 bases not matched to a gene. This CDR3 has 13 amino acids. CDR1 SQVTM and CDR2 ANQGSEA come from the germline V gene. As DNA, the CDR3 is TGCAGCGTTGAGGGACTAGCATTCAATGAGCAGTTCTTC. It is translated as CSVEGLAFNEQFF.

The V call is TRBV14, the J call TRBJ2-3, with D uncertain. Trimming pared 1 base from V and 3 bases from J, leaving 20 bases between. The germline V gene has CDR1 SGHDN and CDR2 FVKESK. The CDR3 spans 18 residues. CDR3 nucleotides: TGTGCCAGCAGCCAAGGCTGGGTCGCGGATCATAAGACAGATACGCAGTATTTT. Its protein is CASSQGWVADHKTDTQYF.

The chain is built from TRBV5-4 and TRBJ2-7, with D tentatively TRBD1 (5 bases). V gave up 0 bases and J gave up 3 bases, with 13 bases separating them. CDR3 size: 15 residues. Germline V gene lookup returns CDR1 SGHNT and CDR2 YYREEE (reference sequence). The CDR3 sequence: CASSLGQGYIYEQYF. CDR3 sequence (DNA): TGTGCCAGCAGCTTGGGGCAGGGATATATCTACGAGCAGTACTTC.

The V gene is TRBV7-6, the J gene TRBJ2-2; D uncertain. Germline CDR1 is SGHVS and CDR2 is FNYEAQ. The germline V and J ends were trimmed by 6 bases and 0 bases, with 11 bases remaining between them. The CDR3 sequence is 15 residues long. As DNA, the CDR3 is TGTGCCAGCAGGGAGCTACAGACGAACACCGGGGAGCTGTTTTTT. Its protein product is CASRELQTNTGELFF.

The V and J genes are TRBV5-6 and TRBJ1-5; D is perhaps TRBD1 (5 bases). CDR3 length equals 13 residues. Germline V CDR1 and CDR2: SGHDT, YYEEEE. With 2 bases removed from V and 8 bases from J, the gap between germline ends came to 11 bases. Written as DNA, the CDR3 is TGTGCCAGCAGCTTATGGGGGGGTAAGCCCCAGCATTTT. Amino acid sequence: CASSLWGGKPQHF. The full variable domain, rest sourced from reference TRBV5-6 and TRBJ1-5, is DAGVTQSPTHLIKTRGQQVTLRCSPKSGHDTVSWYQQALGQGPQFIFQYYEEEERQRGNFPDRFSGHQFPNYSSELNVNALLLGDSALYLCASSLWGGKPQHFGDGTRLSIL.

The chain recombines TRBV19 with TRBJ2-3; TRBD2 matches 9 bases. Germline V lookup: CDR1 LNHDA, CDR2 SQIVND (reference sequence). Trimming at V came to 4 bases and at J to 4 bases, leaving 6 bases not matched to a gene. There are 15 residues in the CDR3. The CDR3 is CASSSSGSFADTQYF. As DNA, the CDR3 is TGTGCCAGTAGTAGTAGCGGGAGTTTTGCAGATACGCAGTATTTT.

The chain couples TRBV29-1 to TRBJ1-1; 8 bases fit TRBD1. From germline, CDR1 is SQVTM and CDR2 ANQGSEA. This CDR3 comprises 15 residues. V lost 5 bases to trimming and J lost 3 bases; unmatched junction nucleotides: 11. CDR3 sequence reads: CSVRDRGQGDTEAFF. The CDR3, as DNA: TGCAGCGTTAGAGACAGGGGCCAGGGGGACACTGAAGCTTTCTTT. The entire variable domain, with the rest obtained from reference TRBV29-1 and TRBJ1-1, is as follows: SAVISQKPSRDICQRGTSLTIQCQVDSQVTMMFWYRQQPGQSLTLIATANQGSEATYESGFVIDKFPISRPNLTFSTLTVSNMSPEDSSIYLCSVRDRGQGDTEAFFGQGTRLTVV.

This clone appeared a single time. The CDR3 DNA is TGTGCCAGCAGTCCTTCCCCCGGCACCGGGGAGCTGTTTTTT. This codes for CASSPSPGTGELFF. The V call is TRBV6-6, the J call TRBJ2-2; D not certain. Germline CDR1 is MNHNY and CDR2 is SVGAGI (reference sequence). Trimming stripped 5 bases from V and 4 bases from J, with 11 bases between. CDR3 length equals 14 residues.

This clone was observed a handful of times. The V gene is TRBV12-5, the J gene TRBJ1-2, with D perhaps matching TRBD1 (6 bases). Trimming left V 0 bases short and J 4 bases short, with 15 bases between. The CDR3 spans 16 residues. Germline values: CDR1 LGHNT, CDR2 FRNRAP. CDR3 amino acids: CASGLVLRQESYGYTF. DNA for the CDR3: TGTGCTAGTGGTTTGGTACTACGACAGGAATCCTATGGCTACACCTTC.

V is TRBV28 and J is TRBJ2-7, with a weak D call TRBD2 (6 bases). The CDR3 is 13 amino acids. The V gene lost 4 bases and the J gene lost 5 bases, with 12 bases spanning the gap. Germline assignment: CDR1 MDHEN and CDR2 SYDVKM. CDR3 DNA sequence: TGTGCCAGCAGTTCCCGGGGGACGAACGAGCAGTACTTC. As protein: CASSSRGTNEQYF.

The chain uses TRBV11-1 and TRBJ2-1, with D perhaps matching TRBD2 (5 bases). V was cut by 7 bases and J by 5 bases, with 24 bases left in between. This CDR3 region has 17 residues. Germline loops: CDR1 SGHAT, CDR2 FQDESV (reference sequence). In nucleotides, the CDR3 is TGTGCCAGCACCTTGGGGTCACGGGGATTGAGCGACAATGAGCAGTTCTTC. It is translated as CASTLGSRGLSDNEQFF.

The chain recombines TRBV5-4 with TRBJ1-1, with D perhaps matching TRBD1 (6 bases). The length of the CDR3 is 13 residues. V lost 2 bases to trimming and J lost 7 bases, with 12 bases between them. Germline values: CDR1 SGHNT, CDR2 YYREEE (reference sequence). CDR3 coding DNA: TGTGCCAGCAGCTTACCGCGACAGGATGAAGCTTTCTTT. Amino acid sequence: CASSLPRQDEAFF.

This clone was counted only a few times. The chain uses TRBV27 and TRBJ2-7; D possibly corresponds to TRBD1 (5 bases). Trimming stripped 8 bases from V and 0 bases from J, with 11 bases between. The CDR3 runs to 13 residues. Germline values: CDR1 MNHEY, CDR2 SMNVEV (reference sequence). CDR3 sequence: CASSEQASYEQYF. The CDR3 nucleotides are TGTGCCAGCTCGGAACAGGCCTCCTACGAGCAGTACTTC.

The chain recombines TRBV19 with TRBJ2-1, with 11 bases identical to TRBD2. V lost 5 bases, J lost 4 bases, and 7 bases stayed unmatched. CDR1 is LNHDA, CDR2 SQIVND, per germline (reference sequence). CDR3 size: 16 residues. The CDR3, as DNA: TGTGCCAGTAGTCATCGACTAGCGGGGACTTACAATGAGCAGTTCTTC. Encoded protein: CASSHRLAGTYNEQFF. Full variable domain (outside the CDR3, taken from reference TRBV19 and TRBJ2-1): DGGITQSPKYLFRKEGQNVTLSCEQNLNHDAMYWYRQDPGQGLRLIYYSQIVNDFQKGDIAEGYSVSREKKESFPLTVTSAQKNPTAFYLCASSHRLAGTYNEQFFGPGTRLTVL.

The gene calls are TRBV2 and TRBJ1-1; 8 bases agree with TRBD1. V was pared by 6 bases and J by 1 base, with 1 base of the junction left unmatched. Germline V gives CDR1 SNHLY, CDR2 FYNNEI. The CDR3 totals 13 residues. In DNA form, the CDR3 reads TGTGCCAGCAGAGACAGGGGGAACACTGAAGCTTTCTTT. Translating gives CASRDRGNTEAFF.

The chain joins TRBV15 to TRBJ1-5; D not resolved. V shed 0 bases and J shed 2 bases, with 17 bases lying between them. Germline V lookup: CDR1 LNHNV, CDR2 YYDKDF (reference sequence). The CDR3 runs to 18 residues. The CDR3 nucleotides are TGTGCCACCAGCAGAGATCTAAATAAGGCCCAAGGCAATCAGCCCCAGCATTTT. Protein product: CATSRDLNKAQGNQPQHF.